The subject of this entry is one T cell receptor (beta chain). This record comes from a study of blood T cell repertoires in COVID-19. Study details: The study drew acute and convalescent COVID-19 samples from the United States, Italy and Spain. From T cells, B-cell-depleted T cells, or PBMCs came the material, which was cDNA or gDNA.

Clones were sequenced by immunoSEQ multiplex PCR, and TCRdb holds only the in-frame ones, with some missing. The top ten hold approximately 10% of the sample, which has fewer than 300,000 clones, 80% to 90% seen once. The CDR3 length is 15 residues. The V and J ends lost 3 bases and 4 bases respectively, with 12 bases between them. Germline assignment: CDR1 SGHTA and CDR2 FQGNSA. This TCR was sampled from a woman in her forties or fifties who had recovered from COVID-19. V gene TRBV7-2 combines with J gene TRBJ2-2; the D gene is possibly TRBD1 (5 bases). The sample was peripheral blood. The CDR3 loop reads CASSFDSSGTGELFF. The CDR3 DNA is TGTGCCAGCAGCTTCGACAGCTCGGGCACCGGGGAGCTGTTTTTT.